The source of this T cell receptor (beta chain) is a study of technical replicates of blood from a handful of donors. Trimming took 4 bases from V and 6 from J, leaving 24 bases between them. Germline lookup yields CDR1 SGHRS and CDR2 YFSETQ. The CDR3 covers 17 residues. Only in-frame clones appear in the TCRdb table, and some are missing; sequencing was by immunoSEQ multiplex PCR. The sample holds tens of thousands of clones, 96% seen once. The chain combines TRBV5-1 with TRBJ2-3, with D possibly TRBD2 on 6 matching bases. Sequenced: T cells isolated from PBMCs. The source of this sequence is a human donor in good health. This CDR3 is CASSNRGLASGTDTQYF. CDR3 coding DNA: TGCGCCAGCAGCAATCGGGGTCTTGCGTCCGGGACTGATACGCAGTATTTT.